Each of the 30 T cell receptor beta chains below was sequenced from the same sample in a study of CD8 T cells in Susac syndrome (dated by TCRdb to the late 2010s). The library was built by means of the immunoSEQ multiplex PCR assay. RNA was extracted using the RNeasy kit, and about 0.45 to 1 ug of the RNA was reverse transcribed with random hexamers. TCRdb passed the public sequencing reads through fastp at Q25 and MiXCR, retaining productive beta sequences. Rows merge per CDR3 protein into single entries with the most common DNA and genes. This sample gives 75,000 to 95,000 distinct CDR3 sequences in total; about 96% of them show up just once. The top ten clonotypes cover approximately 0.62% of the sample. Material: CD8+ T cells from PBMCs. The receptor set was obtained from a human donor with Susac syndrome.

The CDR3 sequence: CATSDSSRDILGGEQYF. The DNA of the CDR3 is TGTGCCACCAGTGATTCGTCCCGGGACATCCTAGGGGGCGAGCAGTACTTC. The chain is built from TRBV24-1 and TRBJ2-7; TRBD1 might be the D (6 bases). Trimming shortened V by 2 bases and J by 6 bases, and 22 bases separated the two germline ends. CDR3 length: 17 residues. Germline CDR1 is KGHDR and CDR2 is SFDVKD.

The chain joins TRBV6-2 or TRBV6-3 to TRBJ2-1; no clear D. V was trimmed by 3 bases and J by 0 bases, leaving 9 bases between them. The length of the CDR3 is 15 residues. Germline-derived CDR1 and CDR2 are MNHEY and SVGEGT. The CDR3 nucleotides read TGTGCCAGCAGTTATAAGGGTCCCTCCTACAATGAGCAGTTCTTC. Protein product: CASSYKGPSYNEQFF.

The chain joins TRBV30 to TRBJ1-6; 8 nucleotides agree with TRBD1. Trimming removed 4 bases from V and 3 bases from J; junction bases left unmatched: 5. Germline assignment: CDR1 GTSNPN and CDR2 SVGIG (reference sequence). The CDR3 covers 15 residues. The CDR3 region has the DNA TGTGCCTGGACCTGGGACAGGTTCTATAATTCACCCCTCCACTTT. Residues: CAWTWDRFYNSPLHF. Full variable domain (outside the CDR3, taken from reference TRBV30 and TRBJ1-6): SQTIHQWPATLVQPVGSPLSLECTVEGTSNPNLYWYRQAAGRGLQLLFYSVGIGQISSEVPQNLSASRPQDRQFILSSKKLLLSDSGFYLCAWTWDRFYNSPLHFGNGTRLTVT.

The chain has TRBV30 and TRBJ2-3; the D call may be TRBD1 or TRBD2 (5 bases each). Germline V gives CDR1 GTSNPN, CDR2 SVGIG (reference sequence). With 5 bases removed from V and 3 bases from J, the gap between germline ends came to 15 bases. This CDR3 is 14 amino acids long. The CDR3 DNA reads TGTGCCTGGGGCCGGGGCCAGGTTACAGATACGCAGTATTTT. Its protein product is CAWGRGQVTDTQYF.

The chain carries TRBV13 and TRBJ2-1, with 7 nucleotides matching TRBD1. There are 14 residues in the CDR3. Trimming at V came to 1 base and at J to 9 bases, leaving 6 bases not matched to a gene. Germline CDR1 reads PRHDT; CDR2 reads FYEKMQ (reference sequence). The CDR3 bases are TGTGCCAGCAGCTTAGCACAGGGGCTCCGTGAGCAGTTCTTC. Encoded protein: CASSLAQGLREQFF. The whole variable domain, filled in from reference TRBV13 and TRBJ2-1, reads AAGVIQSPRHLIKEKRETATLKCYPIPRHDTVYWYQQGPGQDPQFLISFYEKMQSDKGSIPDRFSAQQFSDYHSELNMSSLELGDSALYFCASSLAQGLREQFFGPGTRLTVL.

The chain carries TRBV30 and TRBJ2-7; 10 positions match TRBD1. This CDR3 is built from 13 residues. Germline V gene data show CDR1 as GTSNPN and CDR2 as SVGIG (reference sequence). V gave up 2 bases and J gave up 5 bases; unmatched junction bases: 3. CDR3 sequence (DNA): TGTGCCTGGAGTCGGACAGGGGGAGACGAGCAGTACTTC. Translation: CAWSRTGGDEQYF. Looking up the rest from reference TRBV30 and TRBJ2-7 gives the full variable domain: SQTIHQWPATLVQPVGSPLSLECTVEGTSNPNLYWYRQAAGRGLQLLFYSVGIGQISSEVPQNLSASRPQDRQFILSSKKLLLSDSGFYLCAWSRTGGDEQYFGPGTRLTVT.

This chain joins TRBV30 and TRBJ1-2, with D perhaps matching TRBD1 (5 bases). V lost 7 bases and J lost 0, with 6 bases in between. This CDR3 is built from 11 residues. The V gene's germline CDR1 is GTSNPN and CDR2 SVGIG (reference sequence). The CDR3 here is CAYRPNYGYTF. CDR3 DNA sequence: TGTGCCTACAGGCCTAACTATGGCTACACCTTC.

This clonotype was counted a single time. The chain combines TRBV30 with TRBJ2-7; possible D gene TRBD2, 6 bases. Trimming took off 4 bases at V and 4 bases at J, with 17 bases between the two ends. CDR3 length: 14 amino acids. The V gene's germline CDR1 is GTSNPN and CDR2 SVGIG (reference sequence). The CDR3, as DNA: TGTGCCTGGACCCGCGGCGGGGTTAGATACGAGCAGTACTTC. It yields the protein CAWTRGGVRYEQYF. The full variable domain, its missing parts supplied by reference TRBV30 and TRBJ2-7, is SQTIHQWPATLVQPVGSPLSLECTVEGTSNPNLYWYRQAAGRGLQLLFYSVGIGQISSEVPQNLSASRPQDRQFILSSKKLLLSDSGFYLCAWTRGGVRYEQYFGPGTRLTVT.

V is TRBV4-3 and J is TRBJ1-1; no definite D call. The V end lost 0 bases, the J end lost 9 bases, and 11 bases lay between the germline ends. This CDR3 region has 13 residues. Looked up from germline, CDR1 is LGHNA and CDR2 is YSLEER. In nucleotides, the CDR3 is TGCGCCAGCAGCCAAGAAGTTGAGGCCCAAGCTTTCTTT. This encodes CASSQEVEAQAFF.

This sequence joins TRBV27 and TRBJ1-2; 7 bases match TRBD1. With 6 bases clipped from V and 5 bases from J, the junction kept 9 bases outside the gene matches. This CDR3 region has 14 residues. The V gene's germline CDR1 is MNHEY and CDR2 SMNVEV (reference sequence). The CDR3 nucleotides read TGTGCCAGCAGACCTGGACAGGCGGGGTATGGCTACACCTTC. Translation: CASRPGQAGYGYTF.

V usage is TRBV11-2 and J usage is TRBJ2-5; 12 nucleotides match TRBD2. Germline V lookup: CDR1 SGHAT, CDR2 FQNNGV. This CDR3 comprises 16 residues. With 5 bases clipped from V and 2 bases from J, the junction kept 6 bases outside the gene matches. CDR3 DNA: TGTGCCAGCAGCCCTAGGACTAGCGGGGCTCAAGAGACCCAGTACTTC. Translated: CASSPRTSGAQETQYF.

This clonotype was observed once. The chain couples TRBV3-1 to TRBJ1-5; a possible D gene is TRBD1 (6 bases). CDR1 is LGHDT and CDR2 is YNNKEL in the germline V gene (reference sequence). V lost 1 base and J lost 3, with 10 bases in between. There are 15 residues in the CDR3. CDR3 residues: CASSQVRDTNQPQHF. CDR3 nucleotides: TGTGCCAGCAGCCAAGTCCGGGACACCAATCAGCCCCAGCATTTT. The variable domain in full, completed from reference TRBV3-1 and TRBJ1-5, reads DTAVSQTPKYLVTQMGNDKSIKCEQNLGHDTMYWYKQDSKKFLKIMFSYNNKELIINETVPNRFSPKSPDKAHLNLHINSLELGDSAVYFCASSQVRDTNQPQHFGDGTRLSIL.

The V gene is TRBV7-2, the J gene TRBJ1-6; D perhaps matches TRBD1 (6 bases). Germline V lookup: CDR1 SGHTA, CDR2 FQGNSA. This CDR3 has 16 residues. V lost 1 base and J 5 bases, leaving 12 bases between the germline ends. The CDR3 sequence is CASSLVAGAHNSPLHF. CDR3 DNA: TGTGCCAGCAGCTTAGTAGCAGGGGCCCATAATTCACCCCTCCACTTT.

The genes are TRBV7-2 and TRBJ1-1; 9 positions match TRBD1. The CDR3 extends over 12 amino acids. Germline V gene sequence: CDR1 SGHTA, CDR2 FQGNSA. Trimming removed 3 bases from V and 10 bases from J; junction bases left unmatched: 3. CDR3 residues: CASSLDRGRAFF. The CDR3 DNA sequence: TGTGCCAGCAGCTTGGACAGGGGAAGAGCTTTCTTT.

This sequence joins TRBV18 and TRBJ1-5; D remains unclear. The CDR3 spans 16 residues. The V and J ends lost 2 bases and 10 bases respectively, with 21 bases between them. Germline CDR1 and CDR2: KGHSH and LQKENI. The DNA of the CDR3 is TGTGCCAGCTCACCAGAGGGCGCGGGTGGTAAAAAACCCCAGCATTTT. Amino acids: CASSPEGAGGKKPQHF.

In this sample, this clonotype turned up once. This chain connects TRBV7-2 to TRBJ2-5; D might be TRBD2 (5 bases). This CDR3 has 13 amino acids. Trimming cost V 8 bases and J 7 bases, with 17 bases left between them. CDR1 is SGHTA and CDR2 is FQGNSA in the germline V gene. The CDR3 reads CASHKAGGGTQYF. DNA of the CDR3: TGTGCCAGCCACAAGGCGGGCGGTGGGACCCAGTACTTC.

V gene TRBV20-1 combines with J gene TRBJ2-1; unclear D gene. CDR1 is DFQATT, CDR2 SNEGSKA, per germline (reference sequence). The CDR3 is 14 residues long. V was trimmed by 0 bases and J by 9 bases, leaving 15 bases between them. CDR3 DNA: TGCAGTGCTAGAGATTTAGAAGTGACGGCTGAGCAGTTCTTC. Translated, it gives CSARDLEVTAEQFF.

The V call is TRBV24-1, the J call TRBJ1-1; D ambiguous. Trimming cost V 7 bases and J 1 base, with 12 bases left between them. This CDR3 is built from 14 residues. Germline CDR1 reads KGHDR; CDR2 reads SFDVKD. CDR3 sequence reads: CATSLGSRNTEAFF. The CDR3, as DNA: TGTGCCACCAGCCTCGGGTCACGGAACACTGAAGCTTTCTTT.

The gene calls are TRBV5-1 and TRBJ2-5; D is perhaps TRBD2 (6 bases). This CDR3 region has 14 residues. Germline V gene data show CDR1 as SGHRS and CDR2 as YFSETQ. Trimming removed 2 bases at V and 4 bases at J, with 12 bases between. The CDR3 is CASSLMGTAETQYF. The CDR3 region has the DNA TGCGCCAGCAGCTTAATGGGGACTGCAGAGACCCAGTACTTC. Full variable domain (remainder filled in from reference TRBV5-1 and TRBJ2-5): KAGVTQTPRYLIKTRGQQVTLSCSPISGHRSVSWYQQTPGQGLQFLFEYFSETQRNKGNFPGRFSGRQFSNSRSEMNVSTLELGDSALYLCASSLMGTAETQYFGPGTRLLVL.

This clonotype was observed once. The chain combines TRBV5-1 with TRBJ1-6; D uncertain. This CDR3 is 17 amino acids long. CDR1 and CDR2 from the germline V gene are SGHRS and YFSETQ. V dropped 2 bases and J dropped 6 bases, with 18 bases sitting between them. DNA of the CDR3: TGCGCCAGCAGCTTTGAGTTCCCCGGGCCAAGTAATTCACCCCTCCACTTT. As protein: CASSFEFPGPSNSPLHF.

The chain has TRBV5-5 and TRBJ2-2; D uncertain. V gave up 0 bases and J gave up 10 bases, with 10 bases separating them. Germline V gives CDR1 SGHKS, CDR2 YYEKEE (reference sequence). The CDR3 covers 13 residues. The CDR3 is CASSLGVSPELFF. The CDR3 region has the DNA TGTGCCAGCAGCTTGGGGGTTTCCCCGGAGCTGTTTTTT. The variable domain in full, with the rest retrieved from reference TRBV5-5 and TRBJ2-2, is DAGVTQSPTHLIKTRGQQVTLRCSPISGHKSVSWYQQVLGQGPQFIFQYYEKEERGRGNFPDRFSARQFPNYSSELNVNALLLGDSALYLCASSLGVSPELFFGEGSRLTVL.

V usage is TRBV30 and J usage is TRBJ1-1; maybe TRBD1 (6 bases). This CDR3 comprises 17 residues. Germline V CDR1 and CDR2: GTSNPN, SVGIG (reference sequence). Deletions cut 1 base from V and 1 base from J, with 19 bases between. The CDR3 sequence is CAWSGNRDEAGNTEAFF. CDR3 bases: TGTGCCTGGAGTGGGAACAGGGACGAGGCCGGGAACACTGAAGCTTTCTTT.

V is TRBV30 and J is TRBJ2-6; D uncertain. The CDR3 length is 14 residues. Germline V gene lookup returns CDR1 GTSNPN and CDR2 SVGIG (reference sequence). V was clipped by 0 bases and J by 0 bases, with 3 bases between them. CDR3 sequence: CAWSVVSGANVLTF. The CDR3 nucleotides read TGTGCCTGGAGTGTGGTCTCTGGGGCCAACGTCCTGACTTTC.

The chain couples TRBV4-2 to TRBJ1-2; 9 bases line up with TRBD1. The CDR3 has 14 amino acids. The trim removed 4 bases at V and 3 bases at J, leaving 3 bases unmatched. Germline lookup yields CDR1 LGHNA and CDR2 YNFKEQ. The CDR3 here is CASSRDRGDYGYTF. CDR3 sequence (DNA): TGTGCCAGCAGCCGAGACAGGGGGGACTATGGCTACACCTTC.

The chain uses TRBV3-1 and TRBJ2-6; 8 bases line up with TRBD1. There are 18 residues in the CDR3. Germline V gives CDR1 LGHDT, CDR2 YNNKEL (reference sequence). Losses at the gene ends were 4 bases for V and 0 bases for J; bases not matched to a gene: 8. The CDR3 loop reads CASSRRGTGRSGANVLTF. CDR3 coding DNA: TGTGCCAGCAGCCGACGAGGGACAGGCCGCTCTGGGGCCAACGTCCTGACTTTC.

The V and J genes are TRBV30 and TRBJ2-7; 13 nucleotides agree with TRBD2. The CDR3 has 16 amino acids. CDR1 GTSNPN and CDR2 SVGIG come from the germline V gene (reference sequence). V lost 2 bases, J lost 0 bases, and 4 bases stayed unmatched. DNA for the CDR3: TGTGCCTGGAGTCCCAGACTAGCGGGGGGCTCCTACGAGCAGTACTTC. Protein product: CAWSPRLAGGSYEQYF.

J is TRBJ1-2 and V is TRBV20-1; 9 nucleotides agree with TRBD1. V shed 6 bases, J shed 4 bases, and the junction held 9 bases outside the gene matches. The CDR3 covers 14 residues. Germline V CDR1 and CDR2: DFQATT, SNEGSKA (reference sequence). The CDR3 nucleotides are TGCAGTGCCATACAGGGGGCGCTGGGCTATGGCTACACCTTC. It codes for CSAIQGALGYGYTF.

The chain employs TRBV30 and TRBJ1-1, with D maybe TRBD1 (5 bases). Between the trimmed V and J ends, which lost 4 bases and 4 bases, there was a span of 19 bases. CDR1 and CDR2 (germline): GTSNPN, SVGIG (reference sequence). The length of the CDR3 is 15 residues. The CDR3 nucleotides are TGTGCCTGGACCCGCCCGACCCCGAGGGGCACTGAAGCTTTCTTT. It codes for CAWTRPTPRGTEAFF.

The chain has TRBV3-1 and TRBJ2-2; maybe TRBD2 (5 bases). The CDR3 loop spans 15 amino acids. CDR1 and CDR2 from the germline V gene are LGHDT and YNNKEL (reference sequence). Trimming cost V 3 bases and J 0 bases, with 8 bases left between them. The chain's CDR3 is CASSQSGSNTGELFF. The CDR3 DNA sequence: TGTGCCAGCAGCCAGAGCGGCTCGAACACCGGGGAGCTGTTTTTT.

J is TRBJ2-7 and V is TRBV5-6; D remains unclear. V was shortened by 1 base and J by 5 bases, with 16 bases between the two germline ends. Germline assignment: CDR1 SGHDT and CDR2 YYEEEE. The CDR3 length is 15 residues. For the CDR3, the DNA is TGTGCCAGCAGCTTGTACCCGACTGTAACCCACGAGCAGTACTTC. Translating it yields CASSLYPTVTHEQYF.